This T cell receptor (beta chain) derives from a study of cytomegalovirus exposure and HLA in healthy donors. This clone was observed a single time. The antigen remains undetermined. Germline loops: CDR1 WNHNN, CDR2 SYGVQD (reference sequence). Trimming took off 0 bases at V and 2 bases at J, with 11 bases between the two ends. This CDR3 has 15 residues. The study's findings and limits: Several V segments, TRBV6-2 and TRBV6-3 among them, could not be told apart and were dropped. The authors considered a cluster of highly shared sequence variants likely to be a sequencing artifact. Previously analyzed data showed that most TCR beta V segments were productive at a frequency of about 87% or about 30%.

Researchers ran the PCR with 60 Vbeta and 13 Jbeta primers. Assay: immunoSEQ multiplex PCR; the TCRdb copy retains only in-frame clones and omits some. The sample has 200,000 to 250,000 clones; about 83% are singletons. The donors, nominally healthy at sampling, likely had unrecorded immune exposures. Sequencing used PBMCs. This TCR was recovered from a human donor in good health. The V call is TRBV10-1, the J call TRBJ2-7; TRBD1 is a possible D gene (5 bases). The CDR3 loop reads CASSESRQGPYEQYF. CDR3 in DNA: TGCGCCAGCAGTGAGTCGCGGCAGGGTCCCTACGAGCAGTACTTC.